Following are 4 T cell receptor beta chains from one sample sequenced in a study of T cells in Graves' hyperthyroidism and ophthalmopathy. Amplification targeted TCR beta CDR3 regions from RNA transcripts. First-round RT-PCR with HTBI primers amplified the TCR CDR3 region. TCRdb used MiXCR to reprocess the multiplex PCR reads, holding one entry per CDR3 protein. The sample yields 150,000 to 200,000 distinct CDR3 sequences, 9.4% seen once. Sequencing was carried out using blood. These receptors came from a woman between 18 and 29 years old with Graves' hyperthyroidism that later progressed to Graves' ophthalmopathy.

This clonotype was counted ten times or more. This sequence joins TRBV12-3 or TRBV12-4 and TRBJ1-1; D is undetermined. This CDR3 has 13 residues. V lost 6 bases and J lost 2, with 10 bases in between. The CDR3: CASSSNSNTEAFF. The DNA for the CDR3 is TGTGCCAGCAGCTCTAATTCTAACACTGAAGCTTTCTTT.

This clonotype was seen ten or more times. The chain joins TRBV19 to TRBJ1-1, with a possible D match to TRBD1 (5 bases). CDR3 length: 14 residues. Germline V lookup: CDR1 LNHDA, CDR2 SQIVND (reference sequence). V shed 0 bases and J shed 5 bases, with 10 bases lying between them. The CDR3 DNA reads as TGTGCCAGTAGTATAGAGGCAGGGCAAACTGAAGCTTTCTTT. Protein sequence: CASSIEAGQTEAFF.

V usage is TRBV6-1 and J usage is TRBJ2-2; D possibly uses TRBD1 or TRBD2 (5 bases each). This CDR3 is built from 15 residues. Trimming stripped 7 bases from V and 7 bases from J, with 19 bases between. The germline CDR1 and CDR2 sequences are MNHNS and SASEGT. The CDR3 region has the DNA TGTGCCAGCATCAGAAGCGGTTCTAGGGGCGGGGAGCTGTTTTTT. Translated: CASIRSGSRGGELFF.

The chain links TRBV10-1 to TRBJ1-3; D is unresolved. Germline lookup yields CDR1 WNHNN and CDR2 SYGVQD (reference sequence). This CDR3 is built from 13 residues. V was shortened by 5 bases and J by 3 bases, with 8 bases between the two germline ends. The CDR3 DNA reads as TGCGCCAGCAGTCATTACCTTGGAAACACCATATATTTT. Its protein is CASSHYLGNTIYF.